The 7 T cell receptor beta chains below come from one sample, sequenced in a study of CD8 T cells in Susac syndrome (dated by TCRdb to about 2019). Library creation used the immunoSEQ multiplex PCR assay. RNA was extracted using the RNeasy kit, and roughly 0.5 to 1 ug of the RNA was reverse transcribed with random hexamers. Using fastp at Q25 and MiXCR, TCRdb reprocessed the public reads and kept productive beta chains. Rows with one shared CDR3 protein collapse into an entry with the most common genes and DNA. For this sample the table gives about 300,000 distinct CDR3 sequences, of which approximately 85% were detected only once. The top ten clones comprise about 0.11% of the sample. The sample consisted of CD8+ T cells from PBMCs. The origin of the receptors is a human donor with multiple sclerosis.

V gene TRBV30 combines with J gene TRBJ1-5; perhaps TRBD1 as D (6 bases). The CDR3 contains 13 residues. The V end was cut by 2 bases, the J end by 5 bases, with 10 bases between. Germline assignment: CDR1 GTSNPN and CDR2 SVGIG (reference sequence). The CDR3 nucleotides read TGTGCCTGGAGTTGGTCAGGGGATCAGCCCCAGCATTTT. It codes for CAWSWSGDQPQHF.

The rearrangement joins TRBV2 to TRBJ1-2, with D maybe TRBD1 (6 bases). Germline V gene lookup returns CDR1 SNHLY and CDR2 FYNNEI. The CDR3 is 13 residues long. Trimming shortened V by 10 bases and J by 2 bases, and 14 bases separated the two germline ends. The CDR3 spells CATGDTRNYGYTF. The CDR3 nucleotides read TGTGCCACCGGGGACACCCGAAACTATGGCTACACCTTC.

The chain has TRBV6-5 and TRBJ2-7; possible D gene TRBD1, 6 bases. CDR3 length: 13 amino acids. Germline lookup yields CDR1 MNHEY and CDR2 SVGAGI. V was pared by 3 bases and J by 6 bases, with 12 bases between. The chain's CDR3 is CASSYPEGGEQYF. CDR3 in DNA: TGTGCCAGCAGTTATCCTGAAGGGGGCGAGCAGTACTTC.

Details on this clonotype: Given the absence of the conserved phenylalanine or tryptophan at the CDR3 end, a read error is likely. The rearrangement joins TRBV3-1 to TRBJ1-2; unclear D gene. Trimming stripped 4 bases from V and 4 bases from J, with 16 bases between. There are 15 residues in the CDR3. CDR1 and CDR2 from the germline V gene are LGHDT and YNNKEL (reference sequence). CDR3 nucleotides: TGTGCCAGCAGCCCCCGGAGAGCGGGCTCCTATGGCTACACCCTC. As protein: CASSPRRAGSYGYTL.

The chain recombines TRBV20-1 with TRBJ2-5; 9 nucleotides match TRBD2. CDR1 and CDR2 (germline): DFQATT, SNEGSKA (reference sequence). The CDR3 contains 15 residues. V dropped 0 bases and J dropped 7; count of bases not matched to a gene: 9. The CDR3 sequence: CSARDRDSGRWTQYF. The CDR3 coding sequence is TGCAGTGCTAGAGATCGGGATAGCGGGAGATGGACCCAGTACTTC.

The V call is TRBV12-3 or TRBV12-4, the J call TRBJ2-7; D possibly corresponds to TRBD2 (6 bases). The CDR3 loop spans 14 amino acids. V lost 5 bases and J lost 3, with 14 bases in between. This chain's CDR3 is CASSQTETSYEQYF. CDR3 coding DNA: TGTGCCAGCAGTCAGACCGAGACTAGCTACGAGCAGTACTTC.

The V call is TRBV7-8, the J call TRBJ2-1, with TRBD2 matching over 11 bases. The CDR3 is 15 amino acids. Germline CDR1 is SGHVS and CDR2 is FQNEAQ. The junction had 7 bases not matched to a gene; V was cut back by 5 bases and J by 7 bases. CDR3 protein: CASSRGTSGMNEQFF. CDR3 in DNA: TGTGCCAGCAGCCGCGGGACTAGCGGCATGAATGAGCAGTTCTTC.